Below, 12 T cell receptor beta chains from the same sample are listed, as sequenced in a study of T-cell reconstitution after alpha-beta-depleted transplantation in children. The TCRbeta library was prepared with unique molecular identifiers. TCRdb independently ran MiXCR on the PCR reads; one entry per CDR3 protein. The table includes some 520,000 distinct CDR3 sequences, about 31% detected once. Sequencing used PBMCs from the stem cell graft donor, obtained from the stem cell graft. These receptors all come from a human donor who donated a stem cell graft to a child with aplastic anemia.

A few counts support this clonotype. This chain joins TRBV6-1 and TRBJ1-2; a weak D match, TRBD1 (6 bases). Germline V lookup: CDR1 MNHNS, CDR2 SASEGT. V was pared by 6 bases and J by 4 bases, with 18 bases between. The CDR3 is 15 residues long. The CDR3 DNA is TGTGCCAGCAGGGACTACCTGGGGGCAGCCTATGGCTACACCTTC. Protein sequence: CASRDYLGAAYGYTF.

This clonotype was detected once. CDR3 sequence (DNA): TGCGCCAGCAGCTTGGTACTAGCGGGAGGGCTACACAATGAGCAGTTCTTC. The encoded protein is CASSLVLAGGLHNEQFF. V and J are TRBV5-1 and TRBJ2-1, with 13 bases aligning to TRBD2. The CDR3 length is 17 residues. The ends lost 0 bases at V and 5 bases at J; junction bases unmatched: 5. Germline lookup yields CDR1 SGHRS and CDR2 YFSETQ.

The chain couples TRBV9 to TRBJ1-1; 10 bases align to TRBD1. CDR1 and CDR2 (germline): SGDLS, YYNGEE. The CDR3 has 16 residues. The junction had 5 bases not matched to a gene; V was cut back by 3 bases and J by 0 bases. This CDR3 reads CASSEWDRGLNTEAFF. In DNA, the CDR3 is TGTGCCAGCAGCGAATGGGACAGGGGATTGAACACTGAAGCTTTCTTT.

The V and J genes are TRBV20-1 and TRBJ2-1; 12 bases agree with TRBD2. V trimming: 0 bases; J trimming: 9 bases; junction bases outside the gene matches: 15. Germline lookup yields CDR1 DFQATT and CDR2 SNEGSKA (reference sequence). The CDR3 runs 18 residues. The chain's CDR3 is CSARDSSRLAGVGGEQFF. In nucleotides, the CDR3 is TGCAGTGCTAGAGATAGTTCGAGACTAGCGGGAGTCGGTGGTGAGCAGTTCTTC.

A few counts support this clonotype. The chain joins TRBV27 to TRBJ1-6; D not resolved. The CDR3 consists of 14 residues. Germline CDR1 is MNHEY and CDR2 is SMNVEV (reference sequence). Between the trimmed V and J ends, which lost 3 bases and 7 bases, there was a span of 10 bases. The DNA of the CDR3 is TGTGCCAGCAGTTTTGCCCTGGAAAATTCACCCCTCCACTTT. The encoded protein is CASSFALENSPLHF.

This clonotype came up a few times. The CDR3 is CASSFPKIDEQFF. The DNA for the CDR3 is TGTGCCAGCAGCTTCCCCAAGATCGATGAGCAGTTCTTC. The chain recombines TRBV7-2 with TRBJ2-1; D is unresolved. CDR1 and CDR2 (germline): SGHTA, FQGNSA. Trimming cost V 3 bases and J 8 bases, with 11 bases left between them. The CDR3 is made up of 13 amino acids.

This clonotype showed up just a few times. The V gene is TRBV18, the J gene TRBJ2-1, with D perhaps matching TRBD2 (5 bases). Germline lookup yields CDR1 KGHSH and CDR2 LQKENI. Trimming pared 4 bases from V and 6 bases from J, leaving 16 bases between. The CDR3 has 15 residues. This CDR3 reads CASSLRESKLNEQFF. The CDR3 coding sequence is TGTGCCAGCTCACTCCGGGAATCTAAACTCAATGAGCAGTTCTTC.

This clonotype was detected many times. The chain has TRBV12-3 or TRBV12-4 and TRBJ1-4; D gene unclear. The V gene lost 7 bases and the J gene lost 8 bases, with 11 bases spanning the gap. The CDR3 has 12 residues. CDR3 sequence: CASTWRREKLFF. CDR3 DNA: TGTGCCAGCACCTGGAGAAGGGAAAAACTGTTTTTT.

The chain recombines TRBV5-6 with TRBJ2-1; 8 bases map to TRBD1. From germline, CDR1 is SGHDT and CDR2 YYEEEE. CDR3 size: 17 residues. Losses at the gene ends were 0 bases for V and 8 bases for J; bases not matched to a gene: 13. The chain's CDR3 is CASSLEGADREIDEQFF. The CDR3 DNA is TGTGCCAGCAGCTTGGAGGGGGCGGACAGGGAGATCGATGAGCAGTTCTTC.

This clonotype was picked up a small number of times. The chain recombines TRBV27 with TRBJ2-7, with D unresolved. CDR1 MNHEY and CDR2 SMNVEV come from the germline V gene (reference sequence). Trimming pared 6 bases from V and 1 base from J, leaving 13 bases between. The CDR3 runs 14 residues. CDR3 sequence reads: CASSFRMGSYEQYV. DNA for the CDR3: TGTGCCAGCAGCTTCAGGATGGGGTCCTACGAGCAGTACGTC.

The V call is TRBV20-1, the J call TRBJ1-5; D is unclear. V dropped 7 bases and J dropped 8 bases, with 15 bases sitting between them. This CDR3 has 12 amino acids. CDR1 and CDR2 (germline): DFQATT, SNEGSKA (reference sequence). The CDR3 DNA follows: TGCAGTGGTCAATGGCAGAGTAAGCCCCAGCATTTT. Translation: CSGQWQSKPQHF.

This clonotype was detected only a few times. V and J are TRBV13 and TRBJ1-2, with TRBD1 as a possible D gene (5 bases). The CDR3 totals 14 residues. Between the trimmed V and J ends, which lost 2 bases and 4 bases, there was a span of 11 bases. Germline V CDR1 and CDR2: PRHDT, FYEKMQ (reference sequence). The CDR3, as DNA: TGTGCCAGCAGCTTAATGCAGGGCGGCTATGGCTACACCTTC. It encodes CASSLMQGGYGYTF.